The rows below give T cell receptor beta chains drawn from one sample of a study of OX40 agonist ivuxolimab in advanced cancers. Some clones are missing from TCRdb's copy, which holds only in-frame ones; the method was immunoSEQ multiplex PCR. The sample includes about 73,000 clones, more than 80% of them seen just once. The sequencing used CD4+ or CD8+ T cells sorted from blood, collected in a trial of the OX40 agonist ivuxolimab. The receptors were sampled from an adult with an advanced solid tumor such as melanoma, head and neck, liver or kidney cancer. CDR3s include the opening cysteine and the closing phenylalanine or tryptophan. The order of the fields is J gene, V gene, CDR3 protein.

>TRBJ2-3|TRBV14
CASADDADTQYF
>TRBJ2-3|TRBV7-2
CASSLTDTQYF
>TRBJ1-4|TRBV7-3
CASSFSRTLEGRGTNEKLFF
>TRBJ2-2|TRBV5-1
CASSLAGWDTGELFF
>TRBJ2-2|TRBV7-3
CASSRSGSGTGELFF
>TRBJ2-2|TRBV10-3
CAISVAGGGTGELFF
>TRBJ2-7|TRBV5-1
CASSLAPGGEQYF
>TRBJ1-1|TRBV5-1
CASSLETSTTEAFF
>TRBJ1-2|TRBV5-1
CASSLGQGVYGYTF
>TRBJ2-1|TRBV11-2
CASSLRGGYNEQFF
>TRBJ1-3|TRBV28
CARSGQGAGGNTIYF
>TRBJ1-2|TRBV19
CASSFWLNYGYTF
>TRBJ2-1|TRBV11-3
CASSLAGEVNEQFF
>TRBJ2-2|TRBV11-3
CASSLAVNTGELFF
>TRBJ1-2|TRBV30
CAWSGSNYGYTF
>TRBJ2-1|TRBV7-9
CAIGTSGVREQFF
>TRBJ2-7|TRBV28
CASPPVGLALGEQYF
>TRBJ2-7|TRBV5-4
CASSRGQGPYEQYF
>TRBJ1-1|TRBV6-6
CASSYLTDEAFF
>TRBJ2-2|TRBV19
CASSIEELATDSNTGELFF
>TRBJ1-2|TRBV5-1
CASSAPGTPTNYGYTF
>TRBJ2-3|TRBV10-3
CAISESTSTDTQYF
>TRBJ2-7|TRBV5-1
CASSWGGSVSYEQYF
>TRBJ2-7|TRBV10-3
CAISGSRDGNEQYF
>TRBJ2-7|TRBV6-1
CATQGGGNTLYEQYF
>TRBJ2-7|TRBV29-1
CSVAFSGSAEQYF
>TRBJ2-1|TRBV18
CASSPIENEQFF
>TRBJ2-7|TRBV5-1
CASSLVGAQYEQYF
>TRBJ2-7|TRBV5-4
CASSRGTGGSSSYEQYF
>TRBJ2-7|TRBV25-1
CASSGQGGGISEQYF
>TRBJ1-1|TRBV10-3
CAISELGNEAFF
>TRBJ2-2|TRBV9
CASSVRAGSTGELFF
>TRBJ2-7|TRBV27
CASSFKGSLYEQYF
>TRBJ2-7|TRBV9
CASSVAPQGPLTGQYF
>TRBJ1-3|TRBV27
CASSPLDGTGNTIYF
>TRBJ1-2|TRBV2
CASTPTGYYGYTF
>TRBJ2-3|TRBV7-6
CASSPDDYSGTDTQYF
>TRBJ1-3|TRBV28
CASRSRRPNSGNTIYF
>TRBJ2-7|TRBV4-1
CASSQDRSYEQYF
>TRBJ1-1|TRBV7-9
CASSLGSGQGTTEAFF
>TRBJ2-7|TRBV27
CASSLRRAGYEQYF
>TRBJ2-7|TRBV27
CASSPSGSNEQYF
>TRBJ1-1|TRBV7-9
CASSLVRENTEAFF
>TRBJ2-7|TRBV25-1
CASSEYGLGYEQYF
>TRBJ2-5|TRBV27
CASSLSVGLTQYF
>TRBJ2-1|TRBV6-6
CASSSLAGGYNEQFF
>TRBJ2-1|TRBV18
CASSPFSSGSYNEQFF
>TRBJ2-1|TRBV5-1
CASSLLVGVPVRQQFF
>TRBJ1-1|TRBV14
CASSRYRGQREAFF
>TRBJ2-6|TRBV11-3
CASTERRGSGANVLTF